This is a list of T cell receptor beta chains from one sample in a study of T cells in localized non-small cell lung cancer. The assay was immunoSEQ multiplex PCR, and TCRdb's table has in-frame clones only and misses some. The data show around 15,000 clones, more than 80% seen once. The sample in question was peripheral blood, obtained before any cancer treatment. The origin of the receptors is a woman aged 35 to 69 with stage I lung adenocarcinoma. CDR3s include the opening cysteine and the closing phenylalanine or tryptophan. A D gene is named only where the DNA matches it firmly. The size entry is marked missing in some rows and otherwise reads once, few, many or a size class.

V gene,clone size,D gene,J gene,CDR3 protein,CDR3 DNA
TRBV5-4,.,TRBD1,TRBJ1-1,CASSPTGGWGTEAFF,TGTGCCAGCAGCCCGACAGGGGGTTGGGGCACTGAAGCTTTCTTT
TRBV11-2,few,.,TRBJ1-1,CASSLFRTENTEAFF,TGTGCCAGCAGCCTATTTAGGACAGAGAACACTGAAGCTTTCTTT
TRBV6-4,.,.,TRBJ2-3,CASRAGRGADTDTQYF,TGTGCCAGCAGAGCAGGGCGGGGTGCTGATACAGATACGCAGTATTTT
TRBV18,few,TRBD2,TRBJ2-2,CASSPISSGGAGELFF,TGTGCCAGCTCACCTATCAGTAGCGGGGGGGCCGGGGAGCTGTTTTTT
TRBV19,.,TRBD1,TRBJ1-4,CASSRQGLNEKLFF,TGTGCCAGTAGTCGACAGGGCCTTAATGAAAAACTGTTTTTT
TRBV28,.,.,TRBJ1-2,CASATNNYGYTF,TGTGCCAGCGCGACCAATAACTATGGCTACACCTTC
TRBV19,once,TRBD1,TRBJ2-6,CASSIFRGPGANVLTF,TGTGCCAGTAGTATATTCAGGGGGCCTGGGGCCAACGTCCTGACTTTC
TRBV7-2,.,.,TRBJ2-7,CASTLIQGYEQYF,TGTGCCAGCACCCTGATACAGGGCTACGAGCAGTACTTC
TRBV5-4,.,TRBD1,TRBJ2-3,CASSFRQGGTDTQYF,TGTGCCAGCAGCTTCCGACAGGGTGGCACAGATACGCAGTATTTT
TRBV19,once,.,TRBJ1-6,CASRVDRIDNSPLHF,TGTGCCAGTAGGGTGGACAGAATAGATAATTCACCCCTCCACTTT
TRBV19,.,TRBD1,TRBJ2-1,CASSIATGVYNEQFF,TGTGCCAGTAGTATAGCGACAGGGGTATACAATGAGCAGTTCTTC
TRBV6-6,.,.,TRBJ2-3,CASSSHMSPSDTQYF,TGTGCCAGCAGTTCCCACATGTCCCCGTCAGATACGCAGTATTTT
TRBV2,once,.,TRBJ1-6,CASSERGRVYNSPLHF,TGTGCCAGCAGTGAAAGAGGCAGGGTCTATAATTCACCCCTCCACTTT
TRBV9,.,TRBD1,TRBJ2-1,CASSVLLTGGDEQFF,TGTGCCAGCAGCGTACTATTGACAGGGGGAGATGAGCAGTTCTTC
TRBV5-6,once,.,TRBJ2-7,CASSLGGLEQYF,TGTGCCAGCAGCTTGGGGGGCCTCGAGCAGTACTTC
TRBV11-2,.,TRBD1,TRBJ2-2,CASSLDRGHVGGELFF,TGTGCCAGCAGTCTAGACAGGGGGCATGTCGGCGGGGAGCTGTTTTTT
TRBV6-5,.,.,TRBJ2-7,CASSPHDRRGEQYF,TGTGCCAGCAGTCCTCATGACAGAAGGGGCGAGCAGTACTTC
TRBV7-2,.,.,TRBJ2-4,CASSLQVRGELYF,TGTGCCAGCAGCTTACAAGTACGAGGGGAGCTGTACTTC
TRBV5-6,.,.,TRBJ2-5,CASSLGSPQETQYF,TGTGCCAGCAGCTTGGGGAGCCCCCAAGAGACCCAGTACTTC
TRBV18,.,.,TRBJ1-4,CASSQEYREKLFF,TGTGCCAGCTCACAGGAATACAGGGAAAAACTGTTTTTT
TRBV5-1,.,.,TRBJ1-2,CASSSQETGPYGYTF,TGCGCCAGCAGCTCGCAAGAGACAGGCCCCTATGGCTACACCTTC
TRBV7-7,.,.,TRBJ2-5,CASSLGRLVLKETQYF,TGTGCTAGCAGCTTAGGAAGGCTAGTCTTGAAAGAGACCCAGTACTTC
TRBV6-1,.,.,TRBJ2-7,CATGGVAYEQYF,TGTGCCACCGGCGGGGTAGCCTACGAGCAGTACTTC
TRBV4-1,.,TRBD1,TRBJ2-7,CASSQVGTGTYEQYF,TGCGCCAGCAGCCAAGTTGGGACAGGGACGTACGAGCAGTACTTC
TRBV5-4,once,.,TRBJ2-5,CASSLGQNRRKQETQYF,TGTGCCAGCAGCTTGGGACAGAACCGAAGGAAACAAGAGACCCAGTACTTC
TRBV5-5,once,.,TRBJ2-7,CASSFDWGASYEQYF,TGTGCCAGCAGCTTTGATTGGGGTGCCTCCTACGAGCAGTACTTC
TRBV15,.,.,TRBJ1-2,CATSRGPDGYTF,TGTGCCACCAGCAGGGGCCCAGATGGCTACACCTTC
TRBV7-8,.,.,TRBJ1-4,CASSQNEKLFF,TGTGCCAGCAGCCAAAATGAAAAACTGTTTTTT
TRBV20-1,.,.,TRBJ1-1,CSARYNPQAFF,TGCAGTGCTAGGTACAATCCCCAAGCTTTCTTT
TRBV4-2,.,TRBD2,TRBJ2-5,CASSQAGKLAGGPETQYF,TGTGCCAGCAGCCAAGCGGGCAAACTAGCGGGGGGCCCGGAGACCCAGTACTTC
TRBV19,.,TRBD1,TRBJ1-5,CASSPTGAANQPQHF,TGTGCCAGTAGCCCGACAGGGGCAGCGAATCAGCCCCAGCATTTT
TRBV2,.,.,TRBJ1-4,CASSGTAAGGEKLFF,TGTGCCAGCAGTGGAACAGCCGCGGGGGGGGAAAAACTGTTTTTT
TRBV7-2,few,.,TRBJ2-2,CASSLTQGGTGELFF,TGTGCCAGCAGCTTGACACAGGGTGGCACCGGGGAGCTGTTTTTT
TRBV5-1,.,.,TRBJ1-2,CASSFNAGANYGYTF,TGCGCCAGCAGCTTTAATGCGGGGGCTAACTATGGCTACACCTTC
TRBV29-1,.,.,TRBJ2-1,CSVLGTGRENEQFF,TGCAGCGTGTTGGGGACGGGAAGAGAGAATGAGCAGTTCTTC
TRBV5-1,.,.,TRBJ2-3,CASSLGGPPPTDTQYF,TGCGCCAGCAGCTTGGGAGGGCCCCCTCCGACAGATACGCAGTATTTT
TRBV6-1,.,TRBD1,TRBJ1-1,CASSALQGVTEAFF,TGTGCCAGCAGTGCGCTACAGGGGGTGACTGAAGCTTTCTTT
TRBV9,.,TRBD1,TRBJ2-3,CASGGQVGADTQYF,TGTGCCAGCGGTGGACAGGTCGGGGCAGATACGCAGTATTTT
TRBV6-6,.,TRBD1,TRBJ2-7,CASSYPDRPPYEQYF,TGTGCCAGCAGTTACCCGGACAGGCCACCCTACGAGCAGTACTTC
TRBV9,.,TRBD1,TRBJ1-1,CASSKQGAGMNTEAFF,TGTGCCAGCAGCAAGCAGGGGGCCGGGATGAACACTGAAGCTTTCTTT
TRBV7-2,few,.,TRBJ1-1,CASSLGLQGSAFF,TGTGCCAGCAGCTTAGGGTTGCAGGGTTCAGCTTTCTTT